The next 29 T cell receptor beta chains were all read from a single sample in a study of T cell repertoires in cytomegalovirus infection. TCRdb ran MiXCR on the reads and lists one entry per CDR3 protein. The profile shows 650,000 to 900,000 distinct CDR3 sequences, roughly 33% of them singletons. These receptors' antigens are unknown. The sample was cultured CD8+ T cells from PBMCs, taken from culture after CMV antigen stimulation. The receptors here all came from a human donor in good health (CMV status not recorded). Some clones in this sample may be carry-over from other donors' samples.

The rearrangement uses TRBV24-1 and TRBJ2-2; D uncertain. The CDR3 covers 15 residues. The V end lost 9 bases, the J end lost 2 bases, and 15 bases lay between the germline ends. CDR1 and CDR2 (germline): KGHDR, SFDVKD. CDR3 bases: TGTGCCACCCAAAATATCAGGATTAACACCGGGGAGCTGTTTTTT. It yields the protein CATQNIRINTGELFF.

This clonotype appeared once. The CDR3 loop reads CASSEWTNWPQHF. In DNA, the CDR3 is TGTGCCAGCAGTGAGTGGACTAACTGGCCCCAGCATTTT. The chain is built from TRBV6-1 and TRBJ1-5; D not resolved. The germline V gene has CDR1 MNHNS and CDR2 SASEGT. This CDR3 region has 13 residues. Trimming pared 3 bases from V and 9 bases from J, leaving 12 bases between.

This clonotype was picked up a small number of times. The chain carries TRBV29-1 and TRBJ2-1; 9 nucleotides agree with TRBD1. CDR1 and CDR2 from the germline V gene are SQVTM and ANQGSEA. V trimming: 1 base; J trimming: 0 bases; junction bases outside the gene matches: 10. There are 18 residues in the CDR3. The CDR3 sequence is CSVEVGQGAESSYNEQFF. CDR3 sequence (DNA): TGCAGCGTTGAAGTGGGACAGGGCGCTGAGAGCTCCTACAATGAGCAGTTCTTC.

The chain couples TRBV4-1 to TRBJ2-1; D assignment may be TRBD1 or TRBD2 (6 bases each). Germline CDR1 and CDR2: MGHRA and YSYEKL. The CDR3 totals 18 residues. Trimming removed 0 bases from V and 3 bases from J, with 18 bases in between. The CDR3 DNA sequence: TGCGCCAGCAGCCAAGATAGGGGGGCAGGGACGCTCTACAATGAGCAGTTCTTC. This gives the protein CASSQDRGAGTLYNEQFF.

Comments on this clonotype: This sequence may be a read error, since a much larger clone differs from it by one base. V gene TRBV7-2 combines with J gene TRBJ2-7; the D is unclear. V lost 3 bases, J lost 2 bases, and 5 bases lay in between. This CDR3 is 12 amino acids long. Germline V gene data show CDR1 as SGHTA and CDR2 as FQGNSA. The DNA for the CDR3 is TGTACCAGCAGCTTGAGGACCTACGAGCAGTACTTC. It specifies CTSSLRTYEQYF.

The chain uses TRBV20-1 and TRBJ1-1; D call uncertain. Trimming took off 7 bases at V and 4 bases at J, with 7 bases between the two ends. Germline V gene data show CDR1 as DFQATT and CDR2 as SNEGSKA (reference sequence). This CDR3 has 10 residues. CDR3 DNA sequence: TGCAGTGTCATGACCACTGAAGCTTTCTTT. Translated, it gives CSVMTTEAFF.

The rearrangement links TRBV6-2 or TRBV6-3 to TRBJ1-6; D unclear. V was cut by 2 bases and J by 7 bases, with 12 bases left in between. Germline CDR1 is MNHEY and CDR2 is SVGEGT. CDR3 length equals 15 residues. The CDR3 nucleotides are TGTGCCAGCAGTTACGAGGGAGGGATCAATTCACCCCTCCACTTT. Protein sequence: CASSYEGGINSPLHF.

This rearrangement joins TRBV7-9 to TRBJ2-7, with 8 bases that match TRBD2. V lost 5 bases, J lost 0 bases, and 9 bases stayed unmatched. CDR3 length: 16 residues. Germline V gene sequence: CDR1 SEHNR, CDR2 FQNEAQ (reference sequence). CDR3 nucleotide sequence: TGTGCCAGCAGCCCTCCAGCGGGGGCTACCTCCTACGAGCAGTACTTC. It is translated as CASSPPAGATSYEQYF.

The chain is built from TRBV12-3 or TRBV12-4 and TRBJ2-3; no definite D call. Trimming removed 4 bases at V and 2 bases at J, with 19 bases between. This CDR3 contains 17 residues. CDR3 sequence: CASSSSLIRATTDTQYF. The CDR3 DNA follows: TGTGCCAGCAGTTCATCGCTCATCCGGGCCACCACAGATACGCAGTATTTT.

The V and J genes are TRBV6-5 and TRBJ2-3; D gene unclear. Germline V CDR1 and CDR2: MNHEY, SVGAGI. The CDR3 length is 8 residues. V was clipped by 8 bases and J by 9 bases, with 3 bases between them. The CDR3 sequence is CASGTQYF. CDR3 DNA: TGTGCCAGCGGAACGCAGTATTTT.

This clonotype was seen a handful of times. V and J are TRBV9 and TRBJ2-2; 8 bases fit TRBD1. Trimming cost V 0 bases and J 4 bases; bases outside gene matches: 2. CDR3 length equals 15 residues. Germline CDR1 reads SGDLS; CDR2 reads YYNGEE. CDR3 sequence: CASSVGTGSTGELFF. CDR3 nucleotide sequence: TGTGCCAGCAGCGTAGGGACAGGGTCCACCGGGGAGCTGTTTTTT.

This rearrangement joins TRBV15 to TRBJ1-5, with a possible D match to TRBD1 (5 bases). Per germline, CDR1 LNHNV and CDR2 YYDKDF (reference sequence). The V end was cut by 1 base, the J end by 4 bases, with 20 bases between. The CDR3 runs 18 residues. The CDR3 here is CATSRASNTDSGNQPQHF. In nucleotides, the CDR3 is TGTGCCACCAGCAGAGCGTCGAATACAGACAGTGGTAATCAGCCCCAGCATTTT. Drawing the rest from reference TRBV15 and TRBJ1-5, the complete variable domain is DAMVIQNPRYQVTQFGKPVTLSCSQTLNHNVMYWYQQKSSQAPKLLFHYYDKDFNNEADTPDNFQSRRPNTSFCFLDIRSPGLGDTAMYLCATSRASNTDSGNQPQHFGDGTRLSIL.

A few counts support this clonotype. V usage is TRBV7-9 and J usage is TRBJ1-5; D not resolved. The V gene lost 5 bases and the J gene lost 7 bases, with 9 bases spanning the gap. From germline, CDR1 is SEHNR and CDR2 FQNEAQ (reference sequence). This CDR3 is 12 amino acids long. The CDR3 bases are TGTGCCAGCAGCCCCGAGGGACAGCCCCAGCATTTT. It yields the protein CASSPEGQPQHF.

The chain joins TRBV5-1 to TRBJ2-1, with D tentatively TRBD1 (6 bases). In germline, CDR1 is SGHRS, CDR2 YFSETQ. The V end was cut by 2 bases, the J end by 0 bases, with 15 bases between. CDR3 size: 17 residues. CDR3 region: CASSLRDTPSSYNEQFF. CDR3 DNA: TGCGCCAGCAGCTTACGGGACACCCCGAGCTCCTACAATGAGCAGTTCTTC.

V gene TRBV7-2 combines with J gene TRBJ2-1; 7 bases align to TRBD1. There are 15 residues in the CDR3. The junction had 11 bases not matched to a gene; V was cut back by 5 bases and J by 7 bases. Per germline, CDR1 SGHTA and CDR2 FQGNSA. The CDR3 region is CASSLDTGAGNEQFF. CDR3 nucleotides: TGTGCCAGCAGCCTAGACACAGGGGCTGGGAATGAGCAGTTCTTC.

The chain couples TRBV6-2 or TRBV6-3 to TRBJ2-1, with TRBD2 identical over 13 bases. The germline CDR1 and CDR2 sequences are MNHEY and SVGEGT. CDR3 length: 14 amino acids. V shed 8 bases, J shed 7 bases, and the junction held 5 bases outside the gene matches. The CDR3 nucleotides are TGTGCCAGCGAACTAGCGGGGGGGCTGAATGAGCAGTTCTTC. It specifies CASELAGGLNEQFF.

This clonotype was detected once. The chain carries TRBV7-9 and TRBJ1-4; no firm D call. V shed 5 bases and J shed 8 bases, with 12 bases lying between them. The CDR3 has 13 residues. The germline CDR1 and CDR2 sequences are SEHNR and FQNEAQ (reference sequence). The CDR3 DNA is TGTGCCAGCAGCCCCCCCCGACTGGAAAAACTGTTTTTT. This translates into CASSPPRLEKLFF.

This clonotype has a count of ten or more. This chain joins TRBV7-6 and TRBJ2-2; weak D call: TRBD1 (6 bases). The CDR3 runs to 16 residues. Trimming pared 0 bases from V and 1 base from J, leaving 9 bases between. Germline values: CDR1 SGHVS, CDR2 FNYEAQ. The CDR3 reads CASSLAMGQNTGELFF. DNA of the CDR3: TGTGCCAGCAGCTTAGCGATGGGACAGAACACCGGGGAGCTGTTTTTT.

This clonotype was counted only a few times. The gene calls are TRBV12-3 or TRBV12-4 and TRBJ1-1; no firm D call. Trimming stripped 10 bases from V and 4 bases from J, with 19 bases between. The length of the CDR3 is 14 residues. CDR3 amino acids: CAIPFEGPTTEAFF. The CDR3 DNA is TGTGCCATCCCTTTTGAGGGCCCCACCACTGAAGCTTTCTTT.

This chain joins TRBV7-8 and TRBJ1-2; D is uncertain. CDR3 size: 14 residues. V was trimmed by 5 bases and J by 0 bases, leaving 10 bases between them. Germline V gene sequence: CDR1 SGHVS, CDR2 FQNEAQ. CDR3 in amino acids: CASSPIRSNYGYTF. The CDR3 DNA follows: TGTGCCAGCAGCCCGATCCGATCTAACTATGGCTACACCTTC.

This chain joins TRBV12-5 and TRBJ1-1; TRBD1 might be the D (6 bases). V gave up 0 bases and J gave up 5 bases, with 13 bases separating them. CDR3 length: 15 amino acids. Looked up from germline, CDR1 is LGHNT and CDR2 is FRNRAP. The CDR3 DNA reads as TGTGCTAGTGGTTTGGTAGCTCGGGGGCGAACTGAAGCTTTCTTT. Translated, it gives CASGLVARGRTEAFF.

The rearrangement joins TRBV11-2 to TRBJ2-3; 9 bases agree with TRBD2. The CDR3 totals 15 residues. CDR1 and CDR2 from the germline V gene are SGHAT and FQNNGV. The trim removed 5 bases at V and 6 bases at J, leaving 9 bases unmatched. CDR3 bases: TGTGCCAGCAGCCGGATGACTAGCGGAGGGGATACGCAGTATTTT. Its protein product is CASSRMTSGGDTQYF. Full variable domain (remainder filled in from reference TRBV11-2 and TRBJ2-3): EAGVAQSPRYKIIEKRQSVAFWCNPISGHATLYWYQQILGQGPKLLIQFQNNGVVDDSQLPKDRFSAERLKGVDSTLKIQPAKLEDSAVYLCASSRMTSGGDTQYFGPGTRLTVL.

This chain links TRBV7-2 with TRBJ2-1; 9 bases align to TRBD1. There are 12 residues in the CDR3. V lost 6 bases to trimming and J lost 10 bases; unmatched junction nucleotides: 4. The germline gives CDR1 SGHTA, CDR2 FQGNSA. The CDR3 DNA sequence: TGTGCCAGCAGGGGACAGGGACGCGAGCAGTTCTTC. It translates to CASRGQGREQFF.

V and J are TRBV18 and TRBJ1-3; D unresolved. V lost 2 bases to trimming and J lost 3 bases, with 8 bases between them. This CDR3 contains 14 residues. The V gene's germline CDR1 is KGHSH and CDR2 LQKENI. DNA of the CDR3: TGTGCCAGCTCACCAGCGGGTGATGGAAACACCATATATTTT. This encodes CASSPAGDGNTIYF.

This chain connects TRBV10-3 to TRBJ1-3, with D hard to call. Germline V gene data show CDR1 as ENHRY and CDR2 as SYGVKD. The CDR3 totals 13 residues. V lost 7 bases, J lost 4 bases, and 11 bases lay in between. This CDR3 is CAITEDGGNTIYF. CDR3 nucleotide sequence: TGTGCCATCACCGAAGACGGGGGAAACACCATATATTTT.

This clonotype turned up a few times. The CDR3 sequence: CASSLEAGPHNEQFF. CDR3 nucleotide sequence: TGTGCCAGCAGCTTAGAGGCGGGGCCGCACAATGAGCAGTTCTTC. The genes are TRBV7-6 and TRBJ2-1; D is perhaps TRBD2 (6 bases). CDR1 is SGHVS, CDR2 FNYEAQ, per germline. There are 15 residues in the CDR3. V lost 1 base to trimming and J lost 5 bases, with 12 bases between them.

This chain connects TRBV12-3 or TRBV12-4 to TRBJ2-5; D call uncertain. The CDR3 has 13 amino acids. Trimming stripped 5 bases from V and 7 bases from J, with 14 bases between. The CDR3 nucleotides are TGTGCCAGCAGTCCCGAAGGTTATGGGACCCAGTACTTC. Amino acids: CASSPEGYGTQYF.

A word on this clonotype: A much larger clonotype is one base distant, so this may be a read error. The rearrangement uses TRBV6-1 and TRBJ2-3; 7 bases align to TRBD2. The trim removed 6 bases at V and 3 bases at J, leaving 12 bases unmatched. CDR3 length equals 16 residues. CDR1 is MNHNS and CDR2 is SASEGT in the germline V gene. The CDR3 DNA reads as TGTGCCAGCAGGTCTCTGTGGGGGGGAGTGACAGATACGCAGTATTTT. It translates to CASRSLWGGVTDTQYF.

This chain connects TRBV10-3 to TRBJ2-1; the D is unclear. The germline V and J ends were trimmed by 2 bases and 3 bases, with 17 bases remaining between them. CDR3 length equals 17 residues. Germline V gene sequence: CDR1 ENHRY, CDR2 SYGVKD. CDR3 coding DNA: TGTGCCATCAGTGAGGGCGACGGACCGATTCTCTACAATGAGCAGTTCTTC. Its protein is CAISEGDGPILYNEQFF.